This is a list of T cell receptor beta chains from one sample in a study of cytomegalovirus exposure and HLA in healthy donors. Here immunoSEQ multiplex PCR was the method, and the copy in TCRdb shows in-frame clones only, minus some. The sample lists around 160,000 clones; approximately 80% were seen once. The source material was PBMCs. Receptor source: a middle-aged woman in good health and CMV-seropositive. CDR3s include the opening cysteine and the closing phenylalanine or tryptophan.

TRBV4-3,TRBJ2-6,CASSHPRESGANVLTF
TRBV6-6,TRBJ1-4,CASSSSSPNEKLFF
TRBV4-1,TRBJ2-4,CASSQVIITGLAKNIQYF
TRBV19,TRBJ1-1,CASSIGLYTEAFF
TRBV9,TRBJ1-5,CASSGTGGNQPQHF
TRBV28,TRBJ1-1,CASSGTGVGDTEAFF
TRBV7-9,TRBJ2-3,CASSSGTSGGSTDTQYF
TRBV5-1,TRBJ1-2,CASSPGQGFYGYTF
TRBV30,TRBJ1-2,CAGEEGRHYGYTF
TRBV7-9,TRBJ1-2,CSSSLSGGPISPYGYTF
TRBV30,TRBJ1-6,CAWSLGTANSPLHF
TRBV6-4,TRBJ1-5,CASTWRRYQPQHF
TRBV5-1,TRBJ2-2,CASSPWSAVTGELFF
TRBV28,TRBJ1-4,CASSSDTNEKLFF
TRBV19,TRBJ1-1,CAPMSEAFF
TRBV7-9,TRBJ2-1,CASSSWTSGRGTEQFF
TRBV14,TRBJ2-7,CASSPELYMEGITHF
TRBV7-2,TRBJ2-7,CASSFLAGGSSYEQYF
TRBV6-5,TRBJ2-7,CASSYSLGKAYEQYF